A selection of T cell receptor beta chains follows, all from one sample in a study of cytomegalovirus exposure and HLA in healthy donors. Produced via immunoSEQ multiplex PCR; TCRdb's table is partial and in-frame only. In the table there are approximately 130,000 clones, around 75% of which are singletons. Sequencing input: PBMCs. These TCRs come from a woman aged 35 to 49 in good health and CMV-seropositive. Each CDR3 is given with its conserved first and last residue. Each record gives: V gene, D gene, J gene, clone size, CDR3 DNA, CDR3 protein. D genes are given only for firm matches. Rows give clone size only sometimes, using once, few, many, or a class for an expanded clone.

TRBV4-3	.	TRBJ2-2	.	TGCGCCAGCAGCCAAAATCAGGGTTTATCCGGGGAGCTGTTTTTT	CASSQNQGLSGELFF
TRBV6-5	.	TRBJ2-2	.	TGTGCCAGCACAGGGGACACCGGGGAGCTGTTTTTT	CASTGDTGELFF
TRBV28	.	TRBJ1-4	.	TGTGCCAGCAGTTCCCCCATTAATGAAAAACTGTTTTTT	CASSSPINEKLFF
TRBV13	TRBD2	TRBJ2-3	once	TGTGCCAGCAGCTTAGCCACCTCTTCCGCGGGAGGGGTAAATACGCAGTATTTT	CASSLATSSAGGVNTQYF
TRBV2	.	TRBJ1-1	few	TGTGCCAGCAGTGAAGTGGCGGGGGGGAGCACTGAAGCTTTCTTT	CASSEVAGGSTEAFF
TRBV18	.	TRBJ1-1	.	TGTGCCAGCTCGGCCACCCGGGACATGAACACTGAAGCTTTCTTT	CASSATRDMNTEAFF
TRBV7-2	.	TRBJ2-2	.	TGTGCCAGCAGCCAGTACCCAAACACCGGGGAGCTGTTTTTT	CASSQYPNTGELFF
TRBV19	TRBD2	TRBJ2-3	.	TGTGCCAGTAGCGGGAGGCCGATCGCAGATACGCAGTATTTT	CASSGRPIADTQYF
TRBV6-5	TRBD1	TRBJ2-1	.	TGTGCCAGCAGTTACGACAGGGTATCCTACAATGAGCAGTTCTTC	CASSYDRVSYNEQFF
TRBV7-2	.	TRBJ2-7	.	TGTGCCAGCAGCTTAAAGGGGGAGGGCCGGTACGAGCAGTACTTC	CASSLKGEGRYEQYF
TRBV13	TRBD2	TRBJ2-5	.	TGTGCCAGCAGCTTTTCCGGGGGGGAGACCCAGTACTTC	CASSFSGGETQYF
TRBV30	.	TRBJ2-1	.	TGTGCCTGGAGTGGCCTCAGGGTACATGAGCAGTTCTTC	CAWSGLRVHEQFF
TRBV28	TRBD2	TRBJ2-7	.	TGTGCCAGCAGGTCGGTCACAGGACTAGCTGGCGAGCAGTACTTC	CASRSVTGLAGEQYF
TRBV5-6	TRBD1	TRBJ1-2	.	TGTGCCAGCAGCTTGACCCTGGACAGGGGGGTTAACTATGGCTACACCTTC	CASSLTLDRGVNYGYTF
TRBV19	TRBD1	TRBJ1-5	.	TGTGCCAGTAGTATACTAAGACAGGGGGCCGTCAATCAGCCCCAGCATTTT	CASSILRQGAVNQPQHF
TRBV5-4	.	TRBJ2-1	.	TGTGCCAGCAGCTTAGGTGGGAGAGGCTACAATGAGCAGTTCTTC	CASSLGGRGYNEQFF
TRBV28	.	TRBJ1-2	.	TGTGCCAGCAGTTGGGAGCTTTATGGCTACACCTTC	CASSWELYGYTF
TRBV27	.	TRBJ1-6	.	TGTGCCAGCAGTTCAAACCGTTGGACAACATATAATTCACCCCTCCACTTT	CASSSNRWTTYNSPLHF
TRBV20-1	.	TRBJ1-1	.	TGCAGTGCGACGCAGGGCGCTGAAGCTTTCTTT	CSATQGAEAFF
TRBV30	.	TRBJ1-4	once	TGTGCCTGGAGTGCACAGGGCCGCGGTGAAAAACTGTTTTTT	CAWSAQGRGEKLFF
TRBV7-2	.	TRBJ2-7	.	TGTGCCAGCAGCTCTCGACCTACGGGATCCTACGAGCAGTACTTC	CASSSRPTGSYEQYF
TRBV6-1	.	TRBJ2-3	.	TGTGCCAGCAGTGTTACAGGGCGGACAGATACGCAGTATTTT	CASSVTGRTDTQYF
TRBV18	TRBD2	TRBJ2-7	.	TGTGCCAGCTCACCACGGGGACTAGCGGGCCCCTACGAGCAGTACTTC	CASSPRGLAGPYEQYF
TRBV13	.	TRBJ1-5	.	TGTGCCAGCAGCGCCAGGGTAGGTCAGCCCCAGCATTTT	CASSARVGQPQHF
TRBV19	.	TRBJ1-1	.	TGTGCCAGTAGCAAGGGACTGCGGAACACTGAAGCTTTCTTT	CASSKGLRNTEAFF
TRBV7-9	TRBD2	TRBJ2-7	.	TGTGCCAGCAGCTTAGATGCTAGCGGGAGTCACGAGCAGTACTTC	CASSLDASGSHEQYF
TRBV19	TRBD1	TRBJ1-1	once	TGTGCCAGTAGTATTACGGACAGGGAAGCTTTCTTT	CASSITDREAFF
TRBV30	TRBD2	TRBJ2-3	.	TGTGCCTGGAGTGGATGGGGGGGAACCACAGATACGCAGTATTTT	CAWSGWGGTTDTQYF